The T cell receptor beta chain under discussion was sequenced for a study of T-cell reconstitution after alpha-beta-depleted transplantation in children. Findings and limits, study-wide: T-cell counts and diversity were attributed mostly to newly produced T cells one year after transplant. At day 60, the high TCRbeta diversity found in some patients originated from recipient T cells and thymic progenitors that had survived. About two months after transplant, alpha-beta T cells reportedly came from several hundred expanded graft clones.

CDR3 size: 18 residues. V lost 8 bases and J lost 6; bases outside the gene matches: 22. Germline CDR1 SGHAT, CDR2 FQNNGV. The TCRbeta library incorporated unique molecular identifiers. TCRdb redid the calling of the PCR reads with MiXCR, one entry per CDR3 protein. In the table there are about 590,000 distinct CDR3 sequences, 10% to 15% of which are singletons. This clonotype was counted only a few times. Antigen specificity is unknown. This sequence joins TRBV11-2 and TRBJ2-1, with TRBD2 matching over 7 bases. The clonotype comes from a male patient aged 10 to 17 who had a stem cell transplant for acute myeloid leukemia, so the T cells may come from the graft donor. The sample in question was PBMCs, mostly from graft donor cells, obtained 360 days after TCRalphabeta/CD19-depleted stem cell transplant. CDR3 in DNA: TGTGCCAGCCGGAGGGAGGGGCTAGCGAAGGCCCCCTTCAATGAGCAGTTCTTC. The encoded protein is CASRREGLAKAPFNEQFF.